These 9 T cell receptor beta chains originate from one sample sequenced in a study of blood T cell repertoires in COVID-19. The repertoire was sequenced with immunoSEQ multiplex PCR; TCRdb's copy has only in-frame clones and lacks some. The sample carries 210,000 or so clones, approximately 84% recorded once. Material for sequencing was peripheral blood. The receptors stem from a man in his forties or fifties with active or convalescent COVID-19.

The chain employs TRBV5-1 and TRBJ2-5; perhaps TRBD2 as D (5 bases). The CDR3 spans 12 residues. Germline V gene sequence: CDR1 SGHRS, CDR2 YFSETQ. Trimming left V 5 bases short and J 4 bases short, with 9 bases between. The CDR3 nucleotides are TGCGCCAGCAGAAGAGAGGGAGAGACCCAGTACTTC. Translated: CASRREGETQYF. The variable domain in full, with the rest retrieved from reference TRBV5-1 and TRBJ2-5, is KAGVTQTPRYLIKTRGQQVTLSCSPISGHRSVSWYQQTPGQGLQFLFEYFSETQRNKGNFPGRFSGRQFSNSRSEMNVSTLELGDSALYLCASRREGETQYFGPGTRLLVL.

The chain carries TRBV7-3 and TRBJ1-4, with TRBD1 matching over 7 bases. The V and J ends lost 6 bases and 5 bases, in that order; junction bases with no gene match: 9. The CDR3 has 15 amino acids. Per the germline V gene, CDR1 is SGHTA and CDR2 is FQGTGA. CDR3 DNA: TGTGCCAGCAGACCGACCGGGACAGAGAATGAAAAACTGTTTTTT. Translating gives CASRPTGTENEKLFF.

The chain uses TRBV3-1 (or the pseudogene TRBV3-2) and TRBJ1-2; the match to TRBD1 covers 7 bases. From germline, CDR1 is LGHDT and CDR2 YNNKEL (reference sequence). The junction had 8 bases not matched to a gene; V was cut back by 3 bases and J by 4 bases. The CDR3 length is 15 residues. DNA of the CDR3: TGTGCCAGCAGCCAGGACCTCCAGGGGGGCTATGGCTACACCTTC. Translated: CASSQDLQGGYGYTF.

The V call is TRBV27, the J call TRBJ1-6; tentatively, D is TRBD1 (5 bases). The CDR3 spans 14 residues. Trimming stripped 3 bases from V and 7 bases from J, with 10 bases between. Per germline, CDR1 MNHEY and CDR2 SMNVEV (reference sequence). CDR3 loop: CASSFQGSNSPLHF. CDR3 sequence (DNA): TGTGCCAGCAGTTTCCAGGGATCCAATTCACCCCTCCACTTT.

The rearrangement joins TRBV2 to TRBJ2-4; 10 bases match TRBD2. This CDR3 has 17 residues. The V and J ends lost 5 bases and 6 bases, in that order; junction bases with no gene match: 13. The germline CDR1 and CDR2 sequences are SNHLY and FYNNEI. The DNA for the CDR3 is TGTGCCAGCAGTTTACGGGTAGCGGGAGGTCATGGAAACATTCAGTACTTC. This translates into CASSLRVAGGHGNIQYF.

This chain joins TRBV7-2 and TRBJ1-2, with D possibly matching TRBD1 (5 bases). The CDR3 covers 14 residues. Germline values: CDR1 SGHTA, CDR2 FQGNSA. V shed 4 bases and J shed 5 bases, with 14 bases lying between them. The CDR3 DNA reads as TGTGCCAGCAGCTCCCGACAGACGTCTTATGGCTACACCTTC. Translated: CASSSRQTSYGYTF. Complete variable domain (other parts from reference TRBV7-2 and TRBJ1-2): GAGVSQSPSNKVTEKGKDVELRCDPISGHTALYWYRQSLGQGLEFLIYFQGNSAPDKSGLPSDRFSAERTGGSVSTLTIQRTQQEDSAVYLCASSSRQTSYGYTFGSGTRLTVV.

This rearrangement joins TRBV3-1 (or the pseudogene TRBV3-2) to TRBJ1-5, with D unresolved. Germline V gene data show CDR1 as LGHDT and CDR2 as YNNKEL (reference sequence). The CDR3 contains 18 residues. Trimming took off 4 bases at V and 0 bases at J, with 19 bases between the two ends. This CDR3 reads CASSLGRSRAYSNQPQHF. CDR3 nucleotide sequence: TGTGCCAGCAGCCTAGGGAGGTCCCGGGCTTATAGCAATCAGCCCCAGCATTTT.

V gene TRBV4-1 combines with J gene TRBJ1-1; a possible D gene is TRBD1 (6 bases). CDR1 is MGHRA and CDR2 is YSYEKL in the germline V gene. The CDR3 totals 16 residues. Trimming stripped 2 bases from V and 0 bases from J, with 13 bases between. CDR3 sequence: CASSQQTGLMNTEAFF. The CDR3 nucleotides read TGCGCCAGCAGCCAACAAACAGGGCTGATGAACACTGAAGCTTTCTTT.

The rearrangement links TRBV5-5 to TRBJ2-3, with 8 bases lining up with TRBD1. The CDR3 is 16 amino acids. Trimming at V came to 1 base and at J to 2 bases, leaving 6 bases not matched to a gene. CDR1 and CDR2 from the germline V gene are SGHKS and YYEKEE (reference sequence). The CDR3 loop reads CASSLMTGAPTDTQYF. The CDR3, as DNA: TGTGCCAGCAGCTTGATGACAGGGGCCCCCACAGATACGCAGTATTTT.